Each of the 32 T cell receptor beta chains below was sequenced from the same sample in a study of T cell repertoires in cytomegalovirus infection. TCRdb re-derived calls from the reads in MiXCR, one entry per CDR3 protein. The table has around 450,000 distinct CDR3 sequences, roughly 12% seen once. Sequenced: PBMCs. Source of these receptors: a human donor in good health (CMV status not recorded). Some clones in this sample may be carry-over from other donors' samples.

This clonotype was counted at least ten times. The chain couples TRBV20-1 to TRBJ2-2; D remains ambiguous. Trimming pared 7 bases from V and 0 bases from J, leaving 15 bases between. The germline gives CDR1 DFQATT, CDR2 SNEGSKA (reference sequence). This CDR3 has 15 residues. This CDR3 is CSDGFVCTNTGELFF. DNA for the CDR3: TGCAGTGACGGGTTCGTTTGCACGAACACCGGGGAGCTGTTTTTT.

There are many counts of this clonotype. The chain recombines TRBV7-2 with TRBJ1-4; 7 bases agree with TRBD1. The germline V gene has CDR1 SGHTA and CDR2 FQGNSA. Losses at the gene ends were 1 base for V and 6 bases for J; bases not matched to a gene: 5. The CDR3 has 15 residues. CDR3 in amino acids: CASSLVTGMDEKLFF. The DNA for the CDR3 is TGTGCCAGCAGCTTAGTGACAGGGATGGATGAAAAACTGTTTTTT.

This clonotype came up many times. V usage is TRBV14 and J usage is TRBJ1-2; D gene uncertain. Deletions cut 4 bases from V and 5 bases from J, with 20 bases between. In germline, CDR1 is SGHDN, CDR2 FVKESK. The CDR3 contains 16 residues. CDR3: CASSLLSIRETYGYTF. The CDR3 DNA is TGTGCCAGCAGCCTCCTGTCGATTCGGGAAACTTATGGCTACACCTTC.

Ten or more counts support this clonotype. The chain has TRBV2 and TRBJ2-4; the D gene is possibly TRBD2 (6 bases). This CDR3 has 18 residues. CDR1 and CDR2 from the germline V gene are SNHLY and FYNNEI. Between the trimmed V and J ends, which lost 5 bases and 2 bases, there was a span of 22 bases. Here the CDR3 DNA reads TGTGCCAGCAGTTCCCGGACTATCCCCCTACTAACCAAAAACATTCAGTACTTC. Its translation is CASSSRTIPLLTKNIQYF.

This clonotype was detected ten times or more. The CDR3 DNA reads TGTGCCAGCAGCCATACTGGCCCCACCGGCTACGAGCAGTACTTC. It translates to CASSHTGPTGYEQYF. The chain couples TRBV7-2 to TRBJ2-7; no clear D gene. V lost 5 bases, J lost 3 bases, and 17 bases lay in between. The germline V gene has CDR1 SGHTA and CDR2 FQGNSA. CDR3 length: 15 amino acids.

There are many counts of this clonotype. This sequence joins TRBV2 and TRBJ2-2; unclear D gene. This CDR3 spans 14 amino acids. CDR1 and CDR2 (germline): SNHLY, FYNNEI. V was shortened by 4 bases and J by 5 bases, with 11 bases between the two germline ends. This CDR3 is CASSVFEDTGELFF. Written as DNA, the CDR3 is TGTGCCAGCAGTGTATTTGAGGATACCGGGGAGCTGTTTTTT.

This clonotype has ten or more counts. This chain joins TRBV7-9 and TRBJ1-2; TRBD1 matches 8 bases. The junction had 9 bases not matched to a gene; V was cut back by 5 bases and J by 4 bases. CDR1 and CDR2 from the germline V gene are SEHNR and FQNEAQ (reference sequence). The CDR3 contains 15 residues. The CDR3 DNA reads as TGTGCCAGCAGCGCCGGACAGGGTGGTAGCTATGGCTACACCTTC. It specifies CASSAGQGGSYGYTF.

This clonotype showed up many times. The chain carries TRBV7-2 and TRBJ1-6, with TRBD1 identical over 7 bases. Germline CDR1 reads SGHTA; CDR2 reads FQGNSA. V lost 5 bases, J lost 14 bases, and 18 bases stayed unmatched. The CDR3 spans 16 residues. CDR3 loop: CASSPRSGGQSTTLHF. CDR3 nucleotides: TGTGCCAGCAGCCCCCGGTCTGGGGGACAGAGTACAACCCTCCACTTT.

This clonotype was counted only a few times. The chain is built from TRBV9 and TRBJ2-1; D call uncertain. The germline V gene encodes CDR1 SGDLS and CDR2 YYNGEE. The germline V and J ends were trimmed by 0 bases and 4 bases, with 8 bases remaining between them. CDR3 length: 14 residues. The CDR3 DNA sequence: TGTGCCAGCAGCGTAGTGATGGGATACAATGAGCAGTTCTTC. The encoded protein is CASSVVMGYNEQFF.

This clonotype occurred many times. This sequence joins TRBV7-2 and TRBJ2-7; 8 nucleotides match TRBD1. Trimming removed 3 bases from V and 3 bases from J; junction bases left unmatched: 7. In germline, CDR1 is SGHTA, CDR2 FQGNSA. The CDR3 totals 15 residues. CDR3 protein: CASSFSRGQGYEQYF. CDR3 in DNA: TGTGCCAGCAGCTTTAGCCGTGGACAGGGCTACGAGCAGTACTTC.

This clonotype was detected many times. The V gene is TRBV10-3, the J gene TRBJ2-3; D unresolved. CDR3 length: 15 residues. Germline lookup yields CDR1 ENHRY and CDR2 SYGVKD. V dropped 0 bases and J dropped 4 bases, with 11 bases sitting between them. The CDR3 protein is CAISESKSAPDTQYF. The DNA of the CDR3 is TGTGCCATCAGTGAGTCGAAGAGTGCCCCAGATACGCAGTATTTT.

This clonotype showed up many times. J is TRBJ2-2 and V is TRBV12-3 or TRBV12-4; 14 bases fit TRBD2. The CDR3 sequence is 16 residues long. V lost 5 bases to trimming and J lost 7 bases; unmatched junction nucleotides: 6. For the CDR3, the DNA is TGTGCCAGCAGTCCGGGACTAGCGGGGGAGGGCGGGGAGCTGTTTTTT. Translated: CASSPGLAGEGGELFF.

This clonotype was counted many times. One end of the junction is discordant with germline, which a read error may explain. This chain connects TRBV12-3 or TRBV12-4 to TRBJ1-2, with a weak D call TRBD1 (6 bases). The CDR3 extends over 14 amino acids. DNA of the CDR3: TGTGCCAGTAGTTTTGGGGGGCAAAACTATGGCTACACCTTC. This sequence encodes CASSFGGQNYGYTF.

This clonotype appeared a few times. The CDR3 DNA reads TGTGCCAGCACTCGGACGCCAAATGAAAAACTGTTTTTT. Protein sequence: CASTRTPNEKLFF. J is TRBJ1-4 and V is TRBV6-5; D is undetermined. V was shortened by 7 bases and J by 5 bases, with 11 bases between the two germline ends. From germline, CDR1 is MNHEY and CDR2 SVGAGI. The CDR3 spans 13 residues.

This clonotype was seen a single time. The chain is built from TRBV29-1 and TRBJ2-1, with D tentatively TRBD1 or TRBD2 (5 bases each). Germline CDR1 is SQVTM and CDR2 is ANQGSEA. The CDR3 is 19 amino acids. V was clipped by 5 bases and J by 0 bases, with 26 bases between them. CDR3: CSVRAGSKGIALSYNEQFF. In DNA, the CDR3 is TGCAGCGTTAGGGCAGGGTCTAAAGGGATAGCGCTCTCCTACAATGAGCAGTTCTTC.

In this sample, this clonotype turned up many times. Here the CDR3 DNA reads TGTGCCAGCGGCCCTGACAGTTTTAACACCGGGGAGCTGTTTTTT. It encodes CASGPDSFNTGELFF. This chain links TRBV7-2 with TRBJ2-2, with D possibly matching TRBD1 (5 bases). V dropped 8 bases and J dropped 2 bases, with 15 bases sitting between them. The CDR3 runs 15 residues. Germline V gene data show CDR1 as SGHTA and CDR2 as FQGNSA.

The table lists this clonotype with many counts. The V gene is TRBV28, the J gene TRBJ1-2, with 9 positions matching TRBD1. This CDR3 has 18 amino acids. In germline, CDR1 is MDHEN, CDR2 SYDVKM. J was trimmed by 4 bases and V by 5 bases; bases with no gene match: 17. Here the CDR3 DNA reads TGTGCCAGCAGTCTTCCAGCGGGACAGGGTCCCAAAGGCTATGGCTACACCTTC. Translation: CASSLPAGQGPKGYGYTF.

This clonotype showed up many times. The chain links TRBV7-9 to TRBJ2-7; D may correspond to TRBD1 or TRBD2 (6 bases each). The germline gives CDR1 SEHNR, CDR2 FQNEAQ (reference sequence). The V gene lost 5 bases and the J gene lost 5 bases, with 16 bases spanning the gap. The length of the CDR3 is 14 residues. The CDR3 spells CASSGGQGGNEQYF. The CDR3 DNA follows: TGTGCCAGCAGCGGGGGGCAGGGAGGTAACGAGCAGTACTTC.

The sample holds a few counts of this clonotype. The chain recombines TRBV4-1 with TRBJ2-3; no definite D call. CDR1 and CDR2 from the germline V gene are MGHRA and YSYEKL. The CDR3 spans 13 residues. Trimming left V 0 bases short and J 6 bases short, with 7 bases between. CDR3 loop: CASSQDVGDTQYF. The CDR3 bases are TGCGCCAGCAGCCAAGATGTAGGGGATACGCAGTATTTT.

On this clonotype itself: Relative to the germline gene, one junction end is altered; a read error may explain this. This sequence joins TRBV7-4 and TRBJ2-7; 7 bases fit TRBD2. Germline loops: CDR1 SGHVT, CDR2 SQSDAQ. This CDR3 is built from 13 residues. Written as DNA, the CDR3 is TGTGCCAGCAGCTTAGGACGGGACTACAAGCAGTACTTC. Translating gives CASSLGRDYKQYF.

This clonotype was counted at least ten times. The chain links TRBV4-1 to TRBJ2-1, with D possibly called TRBD1 or TRBD2 (5 bases each). Germline CDR1 MGHRA, CDR2 YSYEKL. The CDR3 covers 15 residues. With 4 bases removed from V and 0 bases from J, the gap between germline ends came to 10 bases. The CDR3, as DNA: TGCGCCAGCAGCCGGGACCCCAGCTCCTACAATGAGCAGTTCTTC. The encoded protein is CASSRDPSSYNEQFF.

A note on this clonotype: Being one base from a much bigger clone, this may be a read error. The V call is TRBV20-1, the J call TRBJ1-5, with D unclear. The CDR3 covers 13 residues. The germline CDR1 and CDR2 sequences are DFQATT and SNEGSKA (reference sequence). The CDR3 loop is CSAGDYSSQPQHF. CDR3 sequence (DNA): TGCAGTGCGGGCGATTATAGCAGTCAGCCCCAGCATTTT.

This clonotype was observed a few times. The rearrangement uses TRBV25-1 and TRBJ2-1; D is unclear. Germline CDR1 MGHDK, CDR2 SYGVNS. Trimming pared 2 bases from V and 8 bases from J, leaving 16 bases between. The CDR3 is made up of 15 amino acids. The CDR3 DNA sequence: TGTGCCAGCAGTGAAGGATATGCTGCCGTCTATGAGCAGTTCTTC. Protein: CASSEGYAAVYEQFF. Together with reference TRBV25-1 and TRBJ2-1, the CDR3 gives the full variable domain: EADIYQTPRYLVIGTGKKITLECSQTMGHDKMYWYQQDPGMELHLIHYSYGVNSTEKGDLSSESTVSRIRTEHFPLTLESARPSHTSQYLCASSEGYAAVYEQFFGPGTRLTVL.

This clonotype was counted at least ten times. This rearrangement joins TRBV12-3 or TRBV12-4 to TRBJ1-4; no clear D gene. Trimming took 2 bases from V and 0 from J, leaving 13 bases between them. The CDR3 spans 17 residues. CDR3 residues: CASSLTSQGATNEKLFF. The CDR3 nucleotides are TGTGCCAGCAGTTTAACCTCTCAAGGAGCAACTAATGAAAAACTGTTTTTT.

In this sample, this clonotype turned up many times. The J gene is TRBJ2-2, the V gene TRBV19; D remains unclear. The CDR3 length is 15 residues. Germline-derived CDR1 and CDR2 are LNHDA and SQIVND (reference sequence). Trimming removed 1 base at V and 7 bases at J, with 13 bases between. The CDR3 spells CASSIAPPAGGELFF. The CDR3 nucleotides are TGTGCCAGTAGTATAGCCCCCCCGGCCGGCGGGGAGCTGTTTTTT.

This clonotype was counted a few times. V and J are TRBV5-1 and TRBJ1-1; D possibly corresponds to TRBD1 (5 bases). CDR3 size: 14 residues. The V and J ends lost 0 bases and 3 bases respectively, with 9 bases between them. Germline V CDR1 and CDR2: SGHRS, YFSETQ. The CDR3 loop is CASSLGGVYTEAFF. CDR3 nucleotide sequence: TGCGCCAGCAGCTTGGGAGGGGTATACACTGAAGCTTTCTTT.

Only a few counts were recorded for this clonotype. The rearrangement joins TRBV20-1 to TRBJ1-1; unclear D gene. Per germline, CDR1 DFQATT and CDR2 SNEGSKA (reference sequence). Trimming took off 3 bases at V and 1 base at J, with 15 bases between the two ends. The CDR3 is 15 residues long. In DNA, the CDR3 is TGCAGTGCTAGGGGGTCCTGGTGGGCGAACACTGAAGCTTTCTTT. Its translation is CSARGSWWANTEAFF.

This clonotype was seen repeatedly, ten times or more. This chain uses TRBV12-3 or TRBV12-4 with TRBJ2-5; D might be TRBD2 (5 bases). The CDR3 contains 15 residues. V was shortened by 7 bases and J by 0 bases, with 15 bases between the two germline ends. The CDR3 DNA reads as TGTGCCAGCACCCTTATTACGGGGTACCAAGAGACCCAGTACTTC. Translated, it gives CASTLITGYQETQYF.

The chain couples TRBV29-1 to TRBJ2-7, with TRBD2 identical over 9 bases. The germline V gene encodes CDR1 SQVTM and CDR2 ANQGSEA. The CDR3 covers 14 residues. With 2 bases clipped from V and 5 bases from J, the junction kept 7 bases outside the gene matches. The CDR3 sequence is CSVERRGRADEQYF. DNA for the CDR3: TGCAGCGTTGAAAGGCGCGGGAGGGCCGACGAGCAGTACTTC.

This clonotype was picked up a small number of times. J is TRBJ2-1 and V is TRBV9; D is ambiguous. The germline V and J ends were trimmed by 0 bases and 5 bases, with 9 bases remaining between them. This CDR3 is 14 amino acids long. CDR1 and CDR2 (germline): SGDLS, YYNGEE. The CDR3 reads CASSVAERDNEQFF. The CDR3 DNA reads TGTGCCAGCAGCGTAGCGGAGCGAGACAATGAGCAGTTCTTC.

The genes are TRBV20-1 and TRBJ2-1; 10 nucleotides line up with TRBD2. The germline gives CDR1 DFQATT, CDR2 SNEGSKA (reference sequence). The CDR3 loop spans 14 amino acids. V dropped 6 bases and J dropped 5; count of bases not matched to a gene: 7. CDR3 DNA sequence: TGCAGTGCCCCCGTTAGCGGGGGGAACAATGAGCAGTTCTTC. It specifies CSAPVSGGNNEQFF.

The chain recombines TRBV27 with TRBJ1-2; 10 bases align to TRBD1. The CDR3 spans 15 residues. J was trimmed by 8 bases and V by 6 bases; bases with no gene match: 12. In germline, CDR1 is MNHEY, CDR2 SMNVEV (reference sequence). The CDR3 spells CASRNTGTGDGGYTF. In DNA, the CDR3 is TGTGCCAGCAGAAATACCGGGACAGGGGATGGAGGCTACACCTTC.